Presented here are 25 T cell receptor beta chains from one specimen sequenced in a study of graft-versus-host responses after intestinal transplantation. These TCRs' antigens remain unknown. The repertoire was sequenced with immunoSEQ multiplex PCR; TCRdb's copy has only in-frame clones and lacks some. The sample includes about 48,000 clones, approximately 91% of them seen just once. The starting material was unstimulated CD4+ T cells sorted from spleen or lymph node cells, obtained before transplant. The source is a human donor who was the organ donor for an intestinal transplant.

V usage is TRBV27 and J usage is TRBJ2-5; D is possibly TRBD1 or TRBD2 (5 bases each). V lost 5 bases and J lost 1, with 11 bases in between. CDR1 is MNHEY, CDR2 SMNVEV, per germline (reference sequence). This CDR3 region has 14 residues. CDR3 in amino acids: CASSNWGTQETQYF. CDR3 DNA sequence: TGTGCCAGCAGTAATTGGGGGACCCAAGAGACCCAGTACTTC.

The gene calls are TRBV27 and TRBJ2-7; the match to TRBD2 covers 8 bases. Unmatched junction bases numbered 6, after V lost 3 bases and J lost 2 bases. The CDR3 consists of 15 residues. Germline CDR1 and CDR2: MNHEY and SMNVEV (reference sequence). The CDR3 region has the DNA TGTGCCAGCAGTTTTCGTACTAGCGGCACCTACGAGCAGTACTTC. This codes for CASSFRTSGTYEQYF.

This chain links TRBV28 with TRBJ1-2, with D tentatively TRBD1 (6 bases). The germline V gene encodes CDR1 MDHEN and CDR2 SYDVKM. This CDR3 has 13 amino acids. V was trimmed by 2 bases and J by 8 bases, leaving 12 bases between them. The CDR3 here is CASSLTTGLGYTF. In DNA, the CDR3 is TGTGCCAGCAGTTTAACCACAGGGTTGGGCTACACCTTC.

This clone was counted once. This CDR3 reads CASSSGAGYSNQPQHF. As DNA, the CDR3 is TGTGCCAGCAGCTCGGGGGCAGGCTATAGCAATCAGCCCCAGCATTTT. The J gene is TRBJ1-5, the V gene TRBV7-9; a possible D gene is TRBD1 (6 bases). This CDR3 is 16 amino acids long. Germline CDR1 and CDR2: SEHNR and FQNEAQ (reference sequence). V was pared by 4 bases and J by 0 bases, with 13 bases between.

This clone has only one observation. DNA for the CDR3: TGTGCCAGCAGTTTATTATCTGGACAGGGCTACGAGCAGTACTTC. It encodes CASSLLSGQGYEQYF. This chain connects TRBV27 to TRBJ2-7; 8 positions agree with TRBD1. Looked up from germline, CDR1 is MNHEY and CDR2 is SMNVEV (reference sequence). This CDR3 spans 15 amino acids. V gave up 1 base and J gave up 3 bases; unmatched junction bases: 5.

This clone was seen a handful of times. Here the CDR3 DNA reads TGTGCCAGCAGCGTAGGGACTAGCTACAATGAGCAGTTCTTC. Translated: CASSVGTSYNEQFF. The rearrangement joins TRBV9 to TRBJ2-1; 7 bases fit TRBD2. CDR3 length: 14 amino acids. Looked up from germline, CDR1 is SGDLS and CDR2 is YYNGEE. Losses at the gene ends were 0 bases for V and 3 bases for J; bases not matched to a gene: 0.

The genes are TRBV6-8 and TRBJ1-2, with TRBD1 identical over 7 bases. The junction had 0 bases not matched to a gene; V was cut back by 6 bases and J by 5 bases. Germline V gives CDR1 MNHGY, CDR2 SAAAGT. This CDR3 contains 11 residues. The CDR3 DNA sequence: TGTGCCAGCAGACAGGGGTATGGCTACACCTTC. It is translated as CASRQGYGYTF.

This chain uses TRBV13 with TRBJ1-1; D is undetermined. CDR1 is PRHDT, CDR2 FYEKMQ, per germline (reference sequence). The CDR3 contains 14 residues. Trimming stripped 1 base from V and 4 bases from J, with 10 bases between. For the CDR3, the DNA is TGTGCCAGCAGCTTAGACCGATTCGGCACTGAAGCTTTCTTT. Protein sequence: CASSLDRFGTEAFF.

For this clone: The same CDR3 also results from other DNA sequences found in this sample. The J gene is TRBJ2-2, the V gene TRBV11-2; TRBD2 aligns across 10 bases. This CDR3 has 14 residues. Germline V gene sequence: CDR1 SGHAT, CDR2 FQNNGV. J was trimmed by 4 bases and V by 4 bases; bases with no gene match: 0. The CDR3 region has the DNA TGTGCCAGCAGCTCTAGCGGGAGCACCGGGGAGCTGTTTTTT. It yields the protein CASSSSGSTGELFF.

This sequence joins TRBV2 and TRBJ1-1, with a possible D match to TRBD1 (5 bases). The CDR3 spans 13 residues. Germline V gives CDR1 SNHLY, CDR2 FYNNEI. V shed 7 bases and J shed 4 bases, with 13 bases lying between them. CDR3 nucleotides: TGTGCCAGCATTACGACAGCGGGCACTGAAGCTTTCTTT. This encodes CASITTAGTEAFF.

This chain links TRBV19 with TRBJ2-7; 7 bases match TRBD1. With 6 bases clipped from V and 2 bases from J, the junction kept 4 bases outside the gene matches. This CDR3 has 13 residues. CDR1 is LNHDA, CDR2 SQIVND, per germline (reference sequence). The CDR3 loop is CASRGTGAYEQYF. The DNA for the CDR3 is TGTGCCAGTAGAGGCACAGGGGCCTACGAGCAGTACTTC.

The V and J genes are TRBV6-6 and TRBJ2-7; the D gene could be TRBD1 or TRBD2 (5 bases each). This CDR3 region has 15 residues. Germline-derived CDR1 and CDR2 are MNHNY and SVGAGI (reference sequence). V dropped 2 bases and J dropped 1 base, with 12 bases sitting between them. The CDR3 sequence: CASSYRGTLSYEQYF. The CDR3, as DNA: TGTGCCAGCAGTTACCGGGGCACCCTTTCCTACGAGCAGTACTTC.

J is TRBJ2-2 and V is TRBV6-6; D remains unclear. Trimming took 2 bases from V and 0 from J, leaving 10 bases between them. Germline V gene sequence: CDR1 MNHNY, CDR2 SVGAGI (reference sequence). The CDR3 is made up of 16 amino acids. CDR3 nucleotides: TGTGCCAGCAGTTACGCCATGCCACCGAACACCGGGGAGCTGTTTTTT. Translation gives CASSYAMPPNTGELFF.

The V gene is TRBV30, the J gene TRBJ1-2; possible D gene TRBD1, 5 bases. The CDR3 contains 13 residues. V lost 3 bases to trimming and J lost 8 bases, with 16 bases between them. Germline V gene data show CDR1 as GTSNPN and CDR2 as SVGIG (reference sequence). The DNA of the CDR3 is TGTGCCTGGAGGGCCCGGGGGGTGAGAGGCTACACCTTC. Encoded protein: CAWRARGVRGYTF.

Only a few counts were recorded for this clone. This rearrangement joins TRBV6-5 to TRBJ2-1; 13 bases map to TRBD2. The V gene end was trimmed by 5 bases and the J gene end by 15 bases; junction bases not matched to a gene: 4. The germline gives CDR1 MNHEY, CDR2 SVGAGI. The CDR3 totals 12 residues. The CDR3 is CASSGTSGTVFF. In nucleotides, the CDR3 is TGTGCCAGCAGTGGGACTAGCGGGACAGTGTTCTTC.

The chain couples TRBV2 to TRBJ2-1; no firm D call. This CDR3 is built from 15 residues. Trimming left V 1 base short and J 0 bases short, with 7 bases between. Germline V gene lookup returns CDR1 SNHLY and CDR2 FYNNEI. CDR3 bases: TGTGCCAGCAGTGAAGTTGGCCGCTCCTACAATGAGCAGTTCTTC. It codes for CASSEVGRSYNEQFF.

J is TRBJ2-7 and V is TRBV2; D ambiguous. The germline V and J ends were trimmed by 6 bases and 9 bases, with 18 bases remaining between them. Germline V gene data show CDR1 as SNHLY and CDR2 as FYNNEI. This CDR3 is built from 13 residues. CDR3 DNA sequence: TGTGCCAGCAGGGTGACGGACCCAGGCGGGCAGTACTTC. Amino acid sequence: CASRVTDPGGQYF.

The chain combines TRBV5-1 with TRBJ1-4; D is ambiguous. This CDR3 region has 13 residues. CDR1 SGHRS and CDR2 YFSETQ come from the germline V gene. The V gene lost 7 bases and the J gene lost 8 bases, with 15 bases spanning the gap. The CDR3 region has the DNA TGCGCCAGCCTACCGGGGAAGCAGGAAAAACTGTTTTTT. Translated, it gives CASLPGKQEKLFF.

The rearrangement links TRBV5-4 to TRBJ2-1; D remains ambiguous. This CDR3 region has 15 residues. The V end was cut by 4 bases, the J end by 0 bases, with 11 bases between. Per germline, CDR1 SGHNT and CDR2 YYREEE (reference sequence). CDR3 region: CASSQDPNSYNEQFF. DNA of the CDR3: TGTGCCAGCAGCCAAGACCCGAACTCCTACAATGAGCAGTTCTTC.

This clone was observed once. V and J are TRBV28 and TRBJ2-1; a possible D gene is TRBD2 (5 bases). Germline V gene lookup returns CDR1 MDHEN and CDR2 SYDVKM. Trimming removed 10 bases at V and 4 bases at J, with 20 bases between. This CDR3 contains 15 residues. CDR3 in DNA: TGTGCCACCCCCTCCGGTTCTAGCCTATACAATGAGCAGTTCTTC. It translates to CATPSGSSLYNEQFF.

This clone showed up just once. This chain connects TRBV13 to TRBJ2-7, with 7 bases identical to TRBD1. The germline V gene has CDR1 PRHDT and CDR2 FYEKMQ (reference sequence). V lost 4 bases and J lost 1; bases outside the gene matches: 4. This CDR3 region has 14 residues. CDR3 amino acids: CASSSSTGSYEQYF. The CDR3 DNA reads TGTGCCAGCAGCTCCTCGACAGGGTCCTACGAGCAGTACTTC. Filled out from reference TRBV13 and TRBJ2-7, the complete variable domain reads AAGVIQSPRHLIKEKRETATLKCYPIPRHDTVYWYQQGPGQDPQFLISFYEKMQSDKGSIPDRFSAQQFSDYHSELNMSSLELGDSALYFCASSSSTGSYEQYFGPGTRLTVT.

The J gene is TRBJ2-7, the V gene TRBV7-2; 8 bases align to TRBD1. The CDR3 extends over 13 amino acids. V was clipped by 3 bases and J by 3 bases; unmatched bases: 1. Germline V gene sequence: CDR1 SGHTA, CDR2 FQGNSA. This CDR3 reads CASSLTGDYEQYF. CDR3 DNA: TGTGCCAGCAGCTTGACAGGGGACTACGAGCAGTACTTC.

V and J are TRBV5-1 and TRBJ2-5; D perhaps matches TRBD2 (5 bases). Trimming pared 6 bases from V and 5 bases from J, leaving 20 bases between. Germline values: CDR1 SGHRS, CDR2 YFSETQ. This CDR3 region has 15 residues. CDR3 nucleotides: TGCGCCAGCAACTGGGAGCGAAGACGGGATGAGACCCAGTACTTC. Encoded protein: CASNWERRRDETQYF.

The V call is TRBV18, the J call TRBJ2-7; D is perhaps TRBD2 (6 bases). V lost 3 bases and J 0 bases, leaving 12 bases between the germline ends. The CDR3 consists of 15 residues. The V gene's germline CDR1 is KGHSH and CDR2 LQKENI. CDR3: CASSPGLLSSYEQYF. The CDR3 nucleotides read TGTGCCAGCTCACCGGGACTCTTAAGCTCCTACGAGCAGTACTTC.

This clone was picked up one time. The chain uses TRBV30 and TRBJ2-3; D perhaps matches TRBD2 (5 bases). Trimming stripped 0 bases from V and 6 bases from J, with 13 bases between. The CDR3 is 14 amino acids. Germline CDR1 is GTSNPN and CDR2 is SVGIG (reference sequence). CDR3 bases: TGTGCCTGGAGTGTACGGTGGGAGTCCGATACGCAGTATTTT. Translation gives CAWSVRWESDTQYF.